These T cell receptor beta chains were read from a single sample in a study of blood T cell repertoires in COVID-19. Method: immunoSEQ multiplex PCR; TCRdb's copy keeps in-frame clones and lacks some. This sample carries tens of thousands of clones, approximately 92% of them seen once, and the ten largest clones take about an eighth. The sequenced sample was peripheral blood. The receptors here all came from a human donor with active COVID-19. The donor label of this sample is uncertain. Each CDR3 is given with its conserved first and last residue. The D gene is left open where the match is weak. Not all rows give a size; the values are once, few, many and, for expanded clones, a class.

TRBD1 TRBJ1-6 . TRBV19 CASSWGTGAHSPLHF TGTGCCAGTAGTTGGGGGACAGGGGCTCATTCACCCCTCCACTTT
. TRBJ2-7 . TRBV7-2 CASSPRGAAPNF TGTGCCAGCAGTCCTCGGGGGGCCGCTCCTAACTTC
. TRBJ2-7 once TRBV6-5 CASSYRAGHEQYF TGTGCCAGCAGTTACCGTGCCGGTCACGAGCAGTACTTC
TRBD2 TRBJ2-3 once TRBV4-2 CASSQVPLAGGDTQYF TGTGCCAGCAGCCAAGTGCCCCTAGCGGGGGGGGATACGCAGTATTTT
. TRBJ1-2 . TRBV7-2 CASSLPSRPGPNYGYTF TGTGCCAGCAGCTTGCCTTCACGTCCAGGCCCCAACTATGGCTACACCTTC
TRBD1 TRBJ2-7 few TRBV7-9 CASSNPGQGGSYEQYF TGTGCCAGCAGCAACCCTGGACAGGGGGGCTCCTACGAGCAGTACTTC
. TRBJ2-5 . TRBV28 CASSPAAPRETQYF TGTGCCAGCAGCCCCGCCGCGCCCCGAGAGACCCAGTACTTC
. TRBJ1-4 . TRBV6-5 CASSIDTINEKLFF TGTGCCAGCAGTATTGACACAATAAATGAAAAACTGTTTTTT
TRBD1 TRBJ2-2 . TRBV29-1 CSVVGTGLTGELFF TGCAGCGTTGTTGGGACAGGGCTTACCGGGGAGCTGTTTTTT
TRBD1 TRBJ1-1 once TRBV7-2 CASSKTGGWGTEAFF TGTGCCAGCAGCAAAACAGGGGGCTGGGGGACTGAAGCTTTCTTT
TRBD2 TRBJ2-7 . TRBV3-1/TRBV3-2 CASSPGLAEDEQYF TGTGCCAGCAGCCCGGGACTAGCCGAGGACGAGCAGTACTTC
TRBD1 TRBJ2-7 . TRBV11-2 CASSPGTGLKQYF TGTGCCAGCAGCCCAGGGACAGGCCTCAAGCAGTACTTC
. TRBJ2-7 . TRBV6-1 CASSDSGLRGEQYF TGTGCCAGCAGTGACAGCGGGCTTAGGGGCGAGCAGTACTTC
. TRBJ1-6 . TRBV5-1 CASSLNPDSNSPLHF TGCGCCAGCAGCTTGAACCCCGACAGTAATTCACCCCTCCACTTT
. TRBJ2-2 . TRBV6-2/TRBV6-3 CASSRIRGELGELFF TGTGCCAGCAGTCGTATCCGGGGTGAGCTCGGGGAGCTGTTTTTT
TRBD1 TRBJ1-1 . TRBV27 CVVTGKAFF TGTGTCGTGACAGGGAAAGCTTTCTTT
TRBD2 TRBJ2-7 . TRBV7-9 CASSLTSGGPRYF TGTGCCAGCAGCTTAACTAGCGGGGGGCCTAGGTACTTC